These 7 T cell receptor beta chains were sequenced from one sample in a study of T cells in Graves' hyperthyroidism and ophthalmopathy (dated by TCRdb to the late 2010s). Libraries were constructed by multiplex PCR. Reads for this sample came from an Illumina HiSeq 2000. The TCR beta CDR3 regions were amplified from RNA transcripts. For the first round of RT-PCR on the TCR CDR3, the HTBI primer set was used together with the Qiagen OneStep RT-PCR kit. TCRdb reprocessed the public reads (quality trimming at Q25 with fastp, clone calling with MiXCR) and kept in-frame beta chains. Records with the same CDR3 protein are collapsed into one entry carrying the most frequent genes and DNA. The sample records fewer than 750,000 distinct CDR3 sequences, approximately 15% of which are singletons. The top ten constitute roughly 4.3% of the sample. Sequencing was carried out using blood. The receptors come from a woman between 40 and 55 years old with Graves' ophthalmopathy.

Ten or more counts support this clonotype. The genes are TRBV27 and TRBJ1-1; a weak D match, TRBD1 (5 bases). This CDR3 comprises 13 residues. V lost 1 base, J lost 8 bases, and 11 bases lay in between. Per germline, CDR1 MNHEY and CDR2 SMNVEV (reference sequence). The CDR3 nucleotides are TGTGCCAGCAGTTTATTGAAAGGGGCGGAAGCTTTCTTT. This encodes CASSLLKGAEAFF.

This clonotype was seen at least ten times. This chain links TRBV2 with TRBJ1-5; TRBD1 matches 7 bases. V shed 2 bases, J shed 7 bases, and the junction held 5 bases outside the gene matches. The CDR3 has 14 residues. Germline V gene data show CDR1 as SNHLY and CDR2 as FYNNEI. The CDR3 sequence: CASSEQTGIQPQHF. CDR3 nucleotides: TGTGCCAGCAGTGAACAGACAGGGATCCAGCCCCAGCATTTT.

There are many counts of this clonotype. The rearrangement links TRBV20-1 to TRBJ2-7; D is ambiguous. The CDR3 contains 12 residues. Deletions cut 6 bases from V and 0 bases from J, with 9 bases between. Germline V gene sequence: CDR1 DFQATT, CDR2 SNEGSKA (reference sequence). The CDR3 coding sequence is TGCAGTGCAGTGGGCAGCTCCTACGAGCAGTACTTC. Amino acids: CSAVGSSYEQYF.

The chain couples TRBV20-1 to TRBJ2-7; possible D gene TRBD1, 5 bases. The CDR3 totals 12 residues. Germline V CDR1 and CDR2: DFQATT, SNEGSKA (reference sequence). Trimming stripped 7 bases from V and 3 bases from J, with 13 bases between. CDR3 in DNA: TGCAGTGGTAACCGAGACAGCTACGAGCAGTACTTC. Translating it yields CSGNRDSYEQYF.

This clonotype has at least ten counts. The V gene is TRBV6-1, the J gene TRBJ1-2; D call uncertain. V lost 5 bases and J lost 4, with 11 bases in between. Germline-derived CDR1 and CDR2 are MNHNS and SASEGT. CDR3 length equals 13 residues. CDR3 sequence reads: CASSPGRAYGYTF. As DNA, the CDR3 is TGTGCCAGCAGTCCTGGTAGGGCCTATGGCTACACCTTC.

The chain couples TRBV12-3 or TRBV12-4 to TRBJ2-6; D is ambiguous. The CDR3 runs to 13 residues. Trimming removed 10 bases from V and 0 bases from J, with 7 bases in between. The CDR3 loop is CATRISGANVLTF. DNA for the CDR3: TGTGCCACTAGGATCTCTGGGGCCAACGTCCTGACTTTC.

In its sample, this clonotype was seen a few times. The chain has TRBV29-1 and TRBJ1-1; D gene unclear. The CDR3 is 14 residues long. The V gene lost 4 bases and the J gene lost 0 bases, with 12 bases spanning the gap. Germline assignment: CDR1 SQVTM and CDR2 ANQGSEA. Here the CDR3 reads CSVGVLAVNTEAFF. Written as DNA, the CDR3 is TGCAGCGTTGGGGTGCTGGCGGTGAACACTGAAGCTTTCTTT.